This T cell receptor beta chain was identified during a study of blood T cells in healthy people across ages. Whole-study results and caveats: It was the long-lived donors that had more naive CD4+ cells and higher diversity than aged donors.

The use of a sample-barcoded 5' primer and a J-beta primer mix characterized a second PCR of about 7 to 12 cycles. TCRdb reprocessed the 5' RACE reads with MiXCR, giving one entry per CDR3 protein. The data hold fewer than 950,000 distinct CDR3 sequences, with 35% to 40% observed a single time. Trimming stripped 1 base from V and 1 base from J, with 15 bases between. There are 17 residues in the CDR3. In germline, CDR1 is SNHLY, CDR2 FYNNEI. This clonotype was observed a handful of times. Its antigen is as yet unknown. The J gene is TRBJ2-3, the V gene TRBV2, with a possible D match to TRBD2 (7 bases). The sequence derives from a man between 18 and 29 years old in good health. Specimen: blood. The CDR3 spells CASSEEGGISGTDTQYF. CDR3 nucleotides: TGTGCCAGCAGTGAAGAGGGGGGGATTAGTGGCACAGATACGCAGTATTTT.